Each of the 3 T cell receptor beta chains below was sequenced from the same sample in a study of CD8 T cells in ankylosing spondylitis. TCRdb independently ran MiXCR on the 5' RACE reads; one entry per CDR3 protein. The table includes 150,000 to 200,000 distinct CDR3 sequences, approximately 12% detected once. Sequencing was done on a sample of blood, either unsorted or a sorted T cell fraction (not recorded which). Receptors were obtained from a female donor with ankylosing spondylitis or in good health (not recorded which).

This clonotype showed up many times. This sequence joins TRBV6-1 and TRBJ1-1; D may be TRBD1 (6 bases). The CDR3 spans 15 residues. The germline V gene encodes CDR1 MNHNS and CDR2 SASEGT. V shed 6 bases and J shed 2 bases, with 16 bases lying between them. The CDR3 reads CASRVGGSGNTEAFF. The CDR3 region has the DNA TGTGCCAGCAGGGTCGGGGGCTCGGGTAACACTGAAGCTTTCTTT.

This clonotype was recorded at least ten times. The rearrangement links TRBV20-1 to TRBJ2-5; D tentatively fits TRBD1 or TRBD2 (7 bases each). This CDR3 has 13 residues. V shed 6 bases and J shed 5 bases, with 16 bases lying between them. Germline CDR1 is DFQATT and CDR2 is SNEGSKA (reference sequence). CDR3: CSARGGVGETQYF. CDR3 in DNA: TGCAGTGCCAGGGGGGGGGTCGGGGAGACCCAGTACTTC.

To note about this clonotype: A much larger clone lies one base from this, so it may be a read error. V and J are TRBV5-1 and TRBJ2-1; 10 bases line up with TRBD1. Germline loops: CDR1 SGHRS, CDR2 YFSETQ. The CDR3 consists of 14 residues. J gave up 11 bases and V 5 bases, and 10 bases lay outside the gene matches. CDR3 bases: TGCGCCAGCAGTACGGGACAGGGGATCAGTAAGCAGTTCTTC. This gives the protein CASSTGQGISKQFF.